These T cell receptor beta chains were read from a single sample in a study of identical twins. TCRdb used MiXCR to reprocess the 5' RACE reads, holding one entry per CDR3 protein. The sample has about 890,000 distinct CDR3 sequences, about 12% seen once. A further study also used this sample, focusing on yellow fever vaccine responses in identical twins.

The sample comprised PBMCs. The receptors shown here come from a woman aged 18-30 years in good health. The CDR3 runs from the conserved cysteine through the conserved F or W. The order of the fields is CDR3 length, clone size, V gene, D gene, J gene, CDR3 protein, CDR3 DNA. D genes are given only for firm matches. Size is stated for part of the rows, as once, few or many counts, or as a class when the clone is expanded.

17	.	TRBV9	TRBD2	TRBJ2-5	CASSPRLAGGLQETQYF	TGTGCCAGCAGCCCCAGACTAGCGGGAGGCCTACAAGAGACCCAGTACTTC
14	.	TRBV24-1	.	TRBJ2-7	CATSDSRWVDEQYF	TGTGCCACCAGTGATTCTCGTTGGGTCGACGAGCAGTACTTC
17	many	TRBV6-5	TRBD1	TRBJ2-1	CASSSQIGTGVYNEQFF	TGTGCCAGCAGTTCCCAGATCGGGACAGGTGTCTACAATGAGCAGTTCTTC
17	few	TRBV29-1	.	TRBJ2-5	CSVEGGSRVETQETQYF	TGCAGCGTTGAAGGAGGATCGAGGGTAGAGACCCAAGAGACCCAGTACTTC
16	many	TRBV9	TRBD2	TRBJ2-1	CASSVTSEPTYNEQFF	TGTGCCAGCAGCGTAACTAGCGAGCCTACCTACAATGAGCAGTTCTTC
17	few	TRBV20-1	TRBD1	TRBJ2-7	CSASPPDRDSEDYEQYF	TGCAGTGCTAGTCCTCCCGACCGGGACAGTGAAGACTACGAGCAGTACTTC
19	.	TRBV12-3/TRBV12-4	.	TRBJ2-3	CASSFDPVWTASSTDTQYF	TGTGCCAGCAGTTTTGATCCGGTTTGGACAGCTTCTAGCACAGATACGCAGTATTTT
18	.	TRBV12-3/TRBV12-4	.	TRBJ2-6	CASSFWTEKTTGANVLTF	TGTGCCAGCAGTTTCTGGACCGAAAAAACAACTGGGGCCAACGTCCTGACTTTC
15	.	TRBV2	TRBD2	TRBJ2-3	CASRGLARITDTQYF	TGTGCCAGCAGGGGACTAGCCCGAATCACAGATACGCAGTATTTT
16	.	TRBV5-1	.	TRBJ2-3	CASSPGRTPIGDTQYF	TGCGCCAGCAGCCCGGGACGGACCCCGATTGGAGATACGCAGTATTTT
18	.	TRBV7-2	TRBD2	TRBJ2-1	CASSLARRLAGVLYEQFF	TGTGCCAGCAGCTTAGCCCGCCGACTAGCGGGAGTCTTATATGAGCAGTTCTTC
16	.	TRBV20-1	.	TRBJ2-3	CSAPAMRATSTDTQYF	TGCAGTGCCCCCGCGATGAGGGCAACAAGCACAGATACGCAGTATTTT
16	.	TRBV6-1	TRBD2	TRBJ2-1	CASRASGRAFHNEQFF	TGTGCCAGCAGGGCTAGCGGGAGGGCGTTCCACAATGAGCAGTTCTTC
14	many	TRBV4-1	.	TRBJ1-6	CASSQDDSYSPLHF	TGCGCCAGCAGCCAAGATGACAGCTATTCACCCCTCCACTTT
15	.	TRBV20-1	TRBD2	TRBJ2-7	CSAKGLAGAAYEQYF	TGCAGTGCTAAAGGACTAGCGGGAGCAGCCTACGAGCAGTACTTC
11	.	TRBV24-1	.	TRBJ2-7	CATSDRNEQYF	TGTGCCACCAGTGATAGGAACGAGCAGTACTTC
16	few	TRBV5-1	.	TRBJ2-5	CASSSGGTVKQETQYF	TGCGCCAGCAGCTCCGGTGGGACGGTCAAACAAGAGACCCAGTACTTC
15	.	TRBV6-4	.	TRBJ2-1	CASSDSTESLNEQFF	TGTGCCAGCAGTGACTCTACGGAGAGTCTCAATGAGCAGTTCTTC
15	.	TRBV3-1	.	TRBJ1-1	CASSPGVGGNTEAFF	TGTGCCAGCAGCCCAGGAGTGGGGGGGAACACTGAAGCTTTCTTT
15	many	TRBV7-8	.	TRBJ2-4	CASSPDGRTVNIQYF	TGTGCCAGCAGCCCCGACGGGAGAACGGTGAACATTCAGTACTTC
17	few	TRBV4-2	TRBD2	TRBJ2-2	CASSQGTSGSNTGELFF	TGTGCCAGCAGCCAAGGGACTAGCGGGAGTAACACCGGGGAGCTGTTTTTT
13	.	TRBV3-1	TRBD2	TRBJ2-1	CASIRTSDNEQFF	TGTGCCAGCATCCGGACTAGCGACAATGAGCAGTTCTTC
15	.	TRBV12-3/TRBV12-4	.	TRBJ1-1	CASSLETRGNTEAFF	TGTGCCAGCAGTTTAGAAACCAGGGGGAACACTGAAGCTTTCTTT
16	.	TRBV5-6	.	TRBJ2-7	CASSLSPGTAVYEQYF	TGTGCCAGCAGCTTGTCCCCCGGGACGGCGGTCTACGAGCAGTACTTC
12	many	TRBV4-1	.	TRBJ2-7	CASSQGPYEQYF	TGTGCCAGCAGCCAGGGGCCCTACGAGCAGTACTTC
15	many	TRBV12-3/TRBV12-4	TRBD2	TRBJ2-3	CASRPTSGTGDTQYF	TGTGCCAGCAGGCCAACTAGCGGGACGGGAGATACGCAGTATTTT
15	few	TRBV2	.	TRBJ2-3	CASSETIGSTDTQYF	TGTGCCAGCAGTGAAACTATTGGGAGCACAGATACGCAGTATTTT
17	few	TRBV20-1	.	TRBJ1-4	CSARDRSQWAAERKLFF	TGCAGTGCTAGAGATAGGTCCCAATGGGCCGCGGAGAGGAAACTGTTTTTT
12	many	TRBV12-3/TRBV12-4	.	TRBJ2-7	CASSFSGYEQYF	TGTGCCAGCAGTTTTTCTGGCTACGAGCAGTACTTC
18	.	TRBV11-1	.	TRBJ2-1	CASSPPPRSEAGVNEQFF	TGTGCCAGCAGCCCCCCTCCTCGTAGCGAGGCCGGGGTCAATGAGCAGTTCTTC
17	few	TRBV5-1	TRBD1	TRBJ2-5	CASSLGRQWDREETQYF	TGCGCCAGCAGCCTGGGGCGCCAATGGGACAGGGAAGAGACCCAGTACTTC
13	.	TRBV6-1	.	TRBJ2-2	CASIELDTGELFF	TGTGCCAGCATCGAACTAGACACCGGGGAGCTGTTTTTT
16	.	TRBV3-1	TRBD2	TRBJ2-3	CASSQLSPSGADTQYF	TGTGCCAGCAGCCAGCTATCCCCTAGCGGGGCAGATACGCAGTATTTT
14	.	TRBV2	.	TRBJ1-5	CASSEQISNQPQHF	TGTGCCAGCAGTGAACAGATTAGCAATCAGCCCCAGCATTTT
13	.	TRBV29-1	.	TRBJ2-3	CSVEAGGTDTQYF	TGCAGCGTTGAGGCAGGGGGCACAGATACGCAGTATTTT
16	.	TRBV6-1	TRBD1	TRBJ1-1	CASSVGQGARNTEAFF	TGTGCCAGCAGTGTGGGACAGGGGGCGCGGAACACTGAAGCTTTCTTT
15	.	TRBV2	.	TRBJ1-1	CASSEAGQVNTEAFF	TGTGCCAGCAGTGAAGCGGGGCAGGTGAACACTGAAGCTTTCTTT
18	.	TRBV4-1	TRBD2	TRBJ2-4	CASSHAPTGGPAKNIQYF	TGCGCCAGCAGCCATGCCCCCACGGGGGGGCCCGCCAAAAACATTCAGTACTTC
13	.	TRBV10-3	.	TRBJ1-1	CAIRGSGDTEAFF	TGTGCCATCAGGGGATCAGGGGACACTGAAGCTTTCTTT
13	.	TRBV7-3	.	TRBJ2-2	CASSWLGPGELFF	TGTGCCAGCAGCTGGTTGGGTCCCGGGGAGCTGTTTTTT
16	.	TRBV12-3/TRBV12-4	TRBD1	TRBJ2-3	CASSLIGTGGRDTQYF	TGTGCCAGCAGCCTTATCGGGACAGGGGGCAGGGATACGCAGTATTTT
15	many	TRBV5-1	.	TRBJ1-6	CASSWAGPQNSPLHF	TGCGCCAGCAGCTGGGCGGGTCCTCAGAATTCACCCCTCCACTTT
11	many	TRBV12-3/TRBV12-4	.	TRBJ2-3	CASTLGGTQYF	TGTGCCAGCACCCTAGGGGGAACGCAGTATTTT
18	.	TRBV5-1	.	TRBJ1-5	CASRAGGVMEYGNQPQHF	TGCGCCAGCAGAGCAGGCGGGGTGATGGAGTACGGCAATCAGCCCCAGCATTTT
18	.	TRBV28	TRBD1	TRBJ2-7	CASTWPPGTGRPLRAEYF	TGTGCCAGCACTTGGCCACCCGGGACAGGGAGACCTCTACGAGCGGAGTACTTC
13	many	TRBV20-1	.	TRBJ1-3	CSARAGSGNTIYF	TGCAGTGCTAGAGCGGGGTCCGGAAACACCATATATTTT
14	.	TRBV9	.	TRBJ2-5	CASSVRGEVETQYF	TGTGCCAGCAGCGTAAGAGGGGAGGTAGAGACCCAGTACTTC
15	few	TRBV3-1	TRBD1	TRBJ1-2	CASSHTGTGNYGYTF	TGTGCCAGCAGCCATACCGGGACAGGGAACTATGGCTACACCTTC
15	many	TRBV7-9	.	TRBJ2-3	CASSLDGSYTDTQYF	TGTGCCAGCAGCTTAGATGGCAGTTACACAGATACGCAGTATTTT
17	few	TRBV7-3	.	TRBJ2-3	CAFVDRGLVLESDTQYF	TGTGCCTTCGTAGATCGAGGGCTAGTTCTAGAGTCGGATACGCAGTATTTT
18	few	TRBV20-1	.	TRBJ2-7	CSATARGSSGPSSYEQYF	TGCAGTGCTACCGCTAGAGGGAGTAGCGGCCCTAGCTCCTACGAGCAGTACTTC
14	few	TRBV5-1	.	TRBJ1-1	CASQTGALNTEAFF	TGCGCCAGCCAAACGGGGGCGTTGAACACTGAAGCTTTCTTT
16	few	TRBV27	TRBD1	TRBJ2-2	CASSFRGTGNTGELFF	TGTGCCAGCAGTTTCAGGGGGACGGGGAACACCGGGGAGCTGTTTTTT
14	.	TRBV7-9	TRBD2	TRBJ2-5	CASSPGGAPETQYF	TGTGCCAGCAGCCCGGGGGGAGCCCCAGAGACCCAGTACTTC
15	few	TRBV6-1	.	TRBJ2-2	CASTPSRVNTGELFF	TGTGCCAGCACCCCGTCCAGGGTGAACACCGGGGAGCTGTTTTTT
14	many	TRBV12-3/TRBV12-4	.	TRBJ2-3	CASSPGEVTDTQYF	TGTGCCAGCAGTCCAGGGGAGGTGACAGATACGCAGTATTTT
14	many	TRBV12-3/TRBV12-4	TRBD1	TRBJ1-6	CASSRTGVNSPLHF	TGTGCCAGCAGTAGGACAGGGGTAAATTCACCCCTCCACTTT
14	few	TRBV4-1	.	TRBJ2-4	CASSQDEGKYIQYF	TGCGCCAGCAGCCAAGATGAGGGAAAGTACATTCAGTACTTC